The next 3 T cell receptor beta chains were all read from a single sample in a study of cytomegalovirus exposure and HLA in healthy donors. PCR involved 60 Vbeta and 13 Jbeta primers. Profiling relied on immunoSEQ multiplex PCR, and the TCRdb table lists in-frame clones only, not all of them. The sample lists 200,000 or so clones; less than 85% were seen once. Sequencing used PBMCs. The receptors derive from a young man in good health and CMV-seronegative.

The chain uses TRBV18 and TRBJ2-3; no firm D call. CDR3 length: 14 residues. The germline V gene has CDR1 KGHSH and CDR2 LQKENI. V was pared by 2 bases and J by 3 bases, with 9 bases between. The CDR3 DNA reads TGTGCCAGCTCACCATTTCTAATAACAGATACGCAGTATTTT. This sequence encodes CASSPFLITDTQYF. The full variable domain, in which reference TRBV18 and TRBJ2-3 provide the parts outside the CDR3, is NAGVMQNPRHLVRRRGQEARLRCSPMKGHSHVYWYRQLPEEGLKFMVYLQKENIIDESGMPKERFSAEFPKEGPSILRIQQVVRGDSAAYFCASSPFLITDTQYFGPGTRLTVL.

The CDR3 region has the DNA TGCGCCAGCAGAGGAGCACCGGGACAGTCCTACGAGCAGTACTTC. Translation: CASRGAPGQSYEQYF. The chain carries TRBV5-1 and TRBJ2-7, with 7 bases identical to TRBD1. The germline V gene encodes CDR1 SGHRS and CDR2 YFSETQ. The V gene end was trimmed by 5 bases and the J gene end by 1 base; junction bases not matched to a gene: 9. The CDR3 sequence is 15 residues long.

This chain joins TRBV2 and TRBJ1-2; D unclear. Germline V gene lookup returns CDR1 SNHLY and CDR2 FYNNEI. The CDR3 has 13 residues. Trimming pared 2 bases from V and 5 bases from J, leaving 9 bases between. CDR3 protein: CASSEMRLYGYTF. DNA of the CDR3: TGTGCCAGCAGTGAAATGCGTTTGTATGGCTACACCTTC.